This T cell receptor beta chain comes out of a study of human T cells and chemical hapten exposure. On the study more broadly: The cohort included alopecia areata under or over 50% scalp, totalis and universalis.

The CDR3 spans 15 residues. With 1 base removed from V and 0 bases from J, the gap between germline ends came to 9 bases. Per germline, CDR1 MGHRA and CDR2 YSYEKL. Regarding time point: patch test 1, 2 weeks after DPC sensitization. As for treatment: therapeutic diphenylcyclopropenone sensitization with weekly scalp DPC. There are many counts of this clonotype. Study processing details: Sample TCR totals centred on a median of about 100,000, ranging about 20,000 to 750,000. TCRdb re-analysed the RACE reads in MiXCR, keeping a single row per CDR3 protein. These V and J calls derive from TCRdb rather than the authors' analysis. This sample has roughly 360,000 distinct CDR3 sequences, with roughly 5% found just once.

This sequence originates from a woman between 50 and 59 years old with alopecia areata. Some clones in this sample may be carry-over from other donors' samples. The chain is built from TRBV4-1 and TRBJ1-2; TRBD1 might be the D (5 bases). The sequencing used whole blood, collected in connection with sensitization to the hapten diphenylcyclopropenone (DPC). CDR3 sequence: CASSQGETANYGYTF. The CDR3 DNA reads TGCGCCAGCAGCCAAGGCGAGACAGCTAACTATGGCTACACCTTC.